The sequence of this T cell receptor beta chain was determined in a study of PD-1 blockade in classical Hodgkin lymphoma. General study points: A significant rise in TCR diversity was seen by C4D1 for CD4+ cells but not for CD8+ cells. Still unresolved is the cause of the repertoire differences, which may be disease activity or prior therapy.

Time point noted: cycle 4 day 1 (C4D1), after less than 7 weeks of nivolumab. Relapses following autologous stem cell transplantation were seen in all patients, with brentuximab vedotin exposure varying. The CDR3 extends over 14 amino acids. From germline, CDR1 is MDHEN and CDR2 SYDVKM. V shed 5 bases and J 4 bases; nucleotides not matched to a gene: 4. Some clones are missing from TCRdb's copy, which holds only in-frame ones; the method was immunoSEQ multiplex PCR. The data contain approximately 45,000 clones, 66% of them singletons. This clone has only a few counts. What it binds is unknown. The TCR originated in a human donor with classical Hodgkin lymphoma. Sequences were derived from peripheral blood mononuclear cells (PBMCs), sampled before the fourth cycle of nivolumab. This chain connects TRBV28 to TRBJ1-2; 10 positions match TRBD1. CDR3 in amino acids: CASSPGTGVYGYTF. Here the CDR3 DNA reads TGTGCCAGCAGTCCCGGGACAGGGGTCTATGGCTACACCTTC.